This T cell receptor beta chain was obtained from a study of blood T cell repertoires in COVID-19. In the original workflow: Reference gene primer amplification yielded estimated nucleated cell counts. Using immunoSEQ multiplex PCR, the repertoire was profiled, and TCRdb retains in-frame clones only, with some absent. V and J calls and clone size are copied from that table; D and trimming were computed from the DNA. The table includes over 150,000 clones, around nine tenths detected once. Germline CDR1 is LGHDT and CDR2 is YNNKEL (reference sequence). Trimming shortened V by 0 bases and J by 3 bases, and 14 bases separated the two germline ends. The CDR3 runs to 16 residues.

The rearrangement uses TRBV3-1 (or the pseudogene TRBV3-2) and TRBJ1-1; D is possibly TRBD1 (5 bases). Sequencing used peripheral blood. The receptor was isolated from a woman aged 18-29 years who had recovered from COVID-19. This CDR3 is CASSQEHGPRDTEAFF. Written as DNA, the CDR3 is TGTGCCAGCAGCCAAGAACACGGGCCCAGGGACACTGAAGCTTTCTTT.